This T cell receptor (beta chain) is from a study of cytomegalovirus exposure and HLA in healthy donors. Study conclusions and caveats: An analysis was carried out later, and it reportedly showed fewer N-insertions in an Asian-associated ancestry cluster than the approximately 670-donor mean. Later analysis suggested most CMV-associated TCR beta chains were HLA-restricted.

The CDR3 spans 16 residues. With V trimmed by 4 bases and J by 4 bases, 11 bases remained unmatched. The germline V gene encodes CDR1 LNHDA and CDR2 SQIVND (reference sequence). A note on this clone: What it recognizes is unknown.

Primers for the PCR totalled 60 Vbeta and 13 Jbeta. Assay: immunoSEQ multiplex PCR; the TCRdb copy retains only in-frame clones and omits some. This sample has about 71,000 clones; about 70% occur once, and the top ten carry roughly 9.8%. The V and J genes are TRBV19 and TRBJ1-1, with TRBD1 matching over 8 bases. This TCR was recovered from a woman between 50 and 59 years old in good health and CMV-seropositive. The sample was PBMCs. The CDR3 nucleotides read TGTGCCAGTAGTACGACTCAGACAGGGGTCGTCACTGAAGCTTTCTTT. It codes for CASSTTQTGVVTEAFF.